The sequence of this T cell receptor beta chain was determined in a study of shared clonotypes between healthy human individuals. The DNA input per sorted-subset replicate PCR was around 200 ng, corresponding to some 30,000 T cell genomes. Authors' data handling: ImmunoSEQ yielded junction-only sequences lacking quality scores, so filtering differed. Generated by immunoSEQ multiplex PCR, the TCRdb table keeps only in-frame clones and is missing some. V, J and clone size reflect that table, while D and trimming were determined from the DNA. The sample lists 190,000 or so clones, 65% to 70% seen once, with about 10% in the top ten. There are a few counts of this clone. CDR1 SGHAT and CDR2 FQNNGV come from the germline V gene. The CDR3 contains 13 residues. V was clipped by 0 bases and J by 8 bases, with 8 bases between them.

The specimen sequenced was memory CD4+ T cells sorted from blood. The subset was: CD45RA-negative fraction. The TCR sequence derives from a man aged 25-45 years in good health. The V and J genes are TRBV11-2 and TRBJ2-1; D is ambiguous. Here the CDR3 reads CASSLDPPHEQFF. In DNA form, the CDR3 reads TGTGCCAGCAGCTTAGATCCCCCCCATGAGCAGTTCTTC.